This section outlines one T cell receptor beta chain sequence together with its context. Deletions cut 7 bases from V and 6 bases from J, with 8 bases between. This CDR3 has 11 amino acids. Authors' data handling: Quantification of nucleated cells was approximated via reference gene primer amplification. Assay used: immunoSEQ multiplex PCR; TCRdb lists only in-frame clones, some missing. The D gene and trimming were derived from the DNA, and the V and J assignments and clone size from that table. The sample lists roughly 91,000 clones, more than 60% occurring once. The data were obtained in a study of blood T cell repertoires in COVID-19. Looking at the study overall: Collection of acute and convalescent COVID-19 samples took place in the United States, Italy and Spain. Sources were T cells, B-cell-depleted T cells, or PBMCs; the material itself was cDNA or gDNA.

Input material: peripheral blood. The rearrangement uses TRBV12-3 or TRBV12-4 and TRBJ2-3, with D unclear. The receptor comes from a man aged 65-85 years with acute or convalescent COVID-19. Here the CDR3 reads CASTYGDTQYF. CDR3 sequence (DNA): TGTGCCAGCACGTACGGGGATACGCAGTATTTT.